This entry features one T cell receptor beta chain sequence. What it binds is not known. The protocol was immunoSEQ multiplex PCR, while the TCRdb copy is restricted to in-frame clones and leaves out a portion. Of about 15,000 clones in the sample, 65% to 80% were seen once. The sample comes from a study of T cell responses to AZD1222 COVID-19 vaccine. Findings and caveats of the study: Across spike, vaccine-associated CD4 TCRs were found, dominant at 160-218 and 743-854. White British donors predominated, females outnumbered males, and clonal diversity was possibly underestimated.

Combined were second doses at about 4 or about 12 weeks. The clonotype was recovered from an adult who received the AZD1222 COVID-19 vaccine. Sequencing was performed on peripheral blood, taken 28 days after the second AZD1222 dose.

The CDR3 is CASSPQLAGGLQETQYF. The CDR3 bases are TGCGCCAGCAGCCCCCAGCTAGCGGGGGGGCTCCAAGAGACCCAGTACTTC. The rearrangement links TRBV5-1 to TRBJ2-5; 12 bases are shared with TRBD2. The CDR3 runs 17 residues. V gave up 4 bases and J gave up 1 base; unmatched junction bases: 8. Germline CDR1 reads SGHRS; CDR2 reads YFSETQ.